This TCR beta chain is from a study of STAT5B mutations in CD4+ large granular lymphocyte leukemia. General observations from the study: TRBV06-family usage was enriched in top patient clones (8/27) versus controls (2/35).

How the authors handled the data: Lowest detectable productive clonotype frequency was 2.59 x 10-5. Here immunoSEQ multiplex PCR was the method, and the copy in TCRdb shows in-frame clones only, minus some. The DNA gave D and trimming, while V, J and clone size come from that table. The data hold tens of thousands of clones, with 70% to 80% observed a single time. In the case of this clone: Its antigen is not identified.

Per germline, CDR1 SGHRS and CDR2 YFSETQ. Trimming shortened V by 4 bases and J by 7 bases, and 9 bases separated the two germline ends. The CDR3 loop spans 13 amino acids. Sequenced sample: CD4+ T cells from blood buffy coats. The TCR originated in a human donor in good health. The chain links TRBV5-1 to TRBJ1-6; D is unclear. The chain's CDR3 is CASSQHKNSPLHF. As DNA, the CDR3 is TGCGCCAGCAGCCAGCACAAGAATTCACCCCTCCACTTT. Variable domain in full (rest from reference TRBV5-1 and TRBJ1-6): KAGVTQTPRYLIKTRGQQVTLSCSPISGHRSVSWYQQTPGQGLQFLFEYFSETQRNKGNFPGRFSGRQFSNSRSEMNVSTLELGDSALYLCASSQHKNSPLHFGNGTRLTVT.